The TCR beta chain described here comes from a study of Ad26.COV2.S vaccination and SARS-CoV-2 variants. Study results and limitations: The analyses of TCR breadth and depth may have understated the size of total T cell responses. Vaccine and placebo recipients had similar non-spike TCR breadth. Vaccinees displayed broader spike-specific TCR repertoires than placebo recipients. CD8+ and CD4+ T cells specific for spike reportedly responded with substantial breadth after vaccination.

Produced via immunoSEQ multiplex PCR; TCRdb's table is partial and in-frame only. The table has approximately 400,000 clones, around 90% seen once. Remarks on this clone: What it binds is unknown.

CDR3 length: 12 residues. CDR1 and CDR2 (germline): MNHNS, SASEGT. The germline V and J ends were trimmed by 3 bases and 10 bases, with 7 bases remaining between them. Sequences were derived from peripheral blood, sampled after recovery from COVID-19. The chain uses TRBV6-1 and TRBJ1-6, with D unclear. This TCR derives from a human donor who had recovered from COVID-19. CDR3 protein: CASSDLISPLHF. The CDR3 nucleotides are TGTGCCAGCAGTGATCTGATCTCACCCCTCCACTTT.